The rows below give T cell receptor beta chains drawn from one sample of a study of CD8+CD57+ T cells in acquired aplastic anemia. TCRdb re-called the reads with MiXCR, one entry per CDR3 protein. Here the sample spans some 200,000 distinct CDR3 sequences, about 37% being singletons. Sequencing used sorted CD4+, CD8+, or CD8+CD57+ T cells (not recorded which) from PBMCs. These receptors were obtained from a human donor in good health, serving as a control. Both conserved end residues are part of each CDR3. The D gene is left open where the match is weak. Only part of the rows carry a size: once, few, many, or a class if the clone is expanded.

>many|TRBV19|NA|TRBJ2-4
CASSIVLAPAKNIQYF
TGTGCCAGTAGTATAGTGCTGGCCCCAGCCAAAAACATTCAGTACTTC
>many|TRBV20-1|NA|TRBJ1-6
CSARNGRASYNSPLHF
TGCAGTGCTAGGAATGGGCGTGCCTCCTATAATTCACCCCTCCACTTT
>NA|TRBV10-3|TRBD1|TRBJ1-5
CAISQDRGNQPQHF
TGTGCCATCAGCCAGGACAGGGGGAATCAGCCCCAGCATTTT
>NA|TRBV24-1|NA|TRBJ1-2
CATSKLSGPNSGNTF
TGTGCCACCAGTAAATTGAGCGGACCCAACTCTGGAAACACCTTC
>NA|TRBV6-1|NA|TRBJ2-1
CASRTGGGSEQFF
TGTGCCAGCAGGACAGGCGGTGGTAGTGAGCAGTTCTTC
>many|TRBV5-6|TRBD1|TRBJ1-2
CASSSDRGWYGYTF
TGTGCCAGCAGCTCTGACAGGGGATGGTATGGCTACACCTTC
>many|TRBV5-1|TRBD1|TRBJ1-1
CASSTGQGYTEAFF
TGCGCCAGCAGCACGGGACAGGGATACACTGAAGCTTTCTTT
>many|TRBV20-1|NA|TRBJ1-2
CSAPSLGMHGYTF
TGCAGTGCTCCTTCCCTAGGTATGCATGGCTACACCTTC
>few|TRBV5-4|NA|TRBJ1-1
CASSLRRGRDQMVVAFF
TGTGCCAGCAGCTTGCGTCGGGGCAGGGATCAAATGGTGGTAGCTTTCTTT
>many|TRBV19|TRBD1|TRBJ1-1
CASSPLRQGGNTEAFF
TGTGCCAGTAGTCCCCTACGACAGGGGGGGAACACTGAAGCTTTCTTT
>NA|TRBV15|TRBD1|TRBJ2-1
CATSRDRAGGRDEQFF
TGTGCCACCAGCAGAGATAGGGCAGGGGGCAGGGATGAGCAGTTCTTC
>many|TRBV29-1|NA|TRBJ1-2
CSVEERGGGYTF
TGCAGCGTTGAAGAGCGGGGAGGCGGCTACACCTTC
>few|TRBV5-1|TRBD2|TRBJ2-1
CASRVAGVYNEQFF
TGCGCCAGCAGGGTAGCGGGAGTGTACAATGAGCAGTTCTTC
>NA|TRBV25-1|NA|TRBJ1-1
CASTAEGSRNTEAFF
TGTGCCAGCACCGCCGAGGGAAGTCGGAACACTGAAGCTTTCTTT
>NA|TRBV11-2|NA|TRBJ1-2
CASSYNSGANYGYTF
TGTGCCAGCAGCTATAATTCAGGAGCTAACTATGGCTACACCTTC
>few|TRBV5-8|NA|TRBJ2-5
CASSLFLGFAETQYF
TGTGCCAGCAGCTTGTTTCTAGGGTTTGCAGAGACCCAGTACTTC
>NA|TRBV12-3/TRBV12-4|NA|TRBJ1-4
CASSRTSGRASSF
TGTGCCAGCAGTCGAACCAGCGGGAGGGCCTCTTCTTTT
>few|TRBV6-1|TRBD2|TRBJ2-7
CASSEAFSGGYEQYF
TGTGCCAGCAGTGAAGCGTTTTCGGGAGGCTACGAGCAGTACTTC
>few|TRBV20-1|NA|TRBJ2-1
CSAPPRENYNEQFF
TGCAGTGCTCCCCCCCGGGAGAACTACAATGAGCAGTTCTTC
>many|TRBV2|NA|TRBJ1-4
CASSEWIGSGEKLFF
TGTGCCAGCAGTGAATGGATAGGGTCGGGAGAAAAACTGTTTTTT
>many|TRBV7-9|NA|TRBJ2-5
CASSRWWGDGRETQYF
TGTGCCAGCAGCCGGTGGTGGGGAGACGGTAGGGAGACCCAGTACTTC
>many|TRBV6-5|TRBD1|TRBJ2-7
CASSYFGQDYEQYF
TGTGCCAGCAGTTACTTCGGACAGGACTACGAGCAGTACTTC
>many|TRBV6-1|NA|TRBJ1-2
CASSPEGLRGYTF
TGTGCCAGCAGCCCCGAGGGGTTACGAGGCTACACCTTC
>many|TRBV2|NA|TRBJ2-7
CASSVATEQYF
TGTGCCAGCAGTGTTGCTACCGAGCAGTACTTC
>many|TRBV12-3/TRBV12-4|TRBD2|TRBJ2-7
CASSLGGGAIEQYF
TGTGCCAGCAGTTTAGGCGGGGGGGCCATCGAGCAGTACTTC
>many|TRBV7-2|NA|TRBJ2-5
CASSLTRGASETQYF
TGTGCCAGCAGCTTGACCAGGGGGGCTTCGGAGACCCAGTACTTC
>NA|TRBV18|NA|TRBJ1-6
CASSPGTREWSPLHF
TGTGCCAGCTCACCCGGGACCCGGGAGTGGTCACCCCTCCACTTT
>many|TRBV7-9|TRBD2|TRBJ2-3
CASSLVLAGSTDTQYF
TGTGCCAGCAGCTTAGTGTTAGCGGGTAGTACAGATACGCAGTATTTT
>few|TRBV4-2|NA|TRBJ2-1
CASSPLMTSSYNEQFF
TGTGCCAGCAGCCCCCTGATGACGAGCTCCTACAATGAGCAGTTCTTC
>NA|TRBV24-1|TRBD1|TRBJ2-3
CATTGGEWYTDTQYF
TGTGCCACCACAGGGGGCGAATGGTACACAGATACGCAGTATTTT
>NA|TRBV5-1|TRBD1|TRBJ1-6
CASSLYPRAGGGSYNSPLHF
TGCGCCAGCAGCTTGTACCCTCGAGCAGGGGGCGGGTCCTATAATTCACCCCTCCACTTT
>many|TRBV19|NA|TRBJ1-4
CASSIAIWGEKLFF
TGTGCCAGTAGTATAGCTATCTGGGGTGAAAAACTGTTTTTT
>few|TRBV10-3|NA|TRBJ2-3
CASSTNRGGISTDTQYF
TGTGCCAGCAGTACCAACAGGGGGGGGATTAGCACAGATACGCAGTATTTT
>few|TRBV25-1|NA|TRBJ2-3
CAGSPRGDTDTQYF
TGTGCCGGCAGTCCCCGTGGAGACACAGATACGCAGTATTTT
>many|TRBV20-1|NA|TRBJ2-7
CSARQAGLGPYEQYF
TGCAGTGCTAGACAAGCAGGCCTTGGCCCCTACGAGCAGTACTTC
>NA|TRBV12-3/TRBV12-4|NA|TRBJ1-2
CASSSRGHHDYTF
TGTGCCAGCAGTTCCCGGGGACACCATGACTACACCTTC
>many|TRBV19|NA|TRBJ1-4
CASSIRGGTNEKLFF
TGTGCCAGTAGTATCCGCGGGGGCACTAATGAAAAACTGTTTTTT
>many|TRBV19|TRBD1|TRBJ2-7
CASSTGQGITYEQYF
TGTGCCAGTAGTACGGGACAGGGGATAACCTACGAGCAGTACTTC
>many|TRBV10-3|NA|TRBJ1-1
CAISEVTPFDTEAFF
TGTGCCATCAGTGAGGTGACACCCTTCGACACTGAAGCTTTCTTT
>NA|TRBV19|NA|TRBJ2-1
CASSMGRGLGEQFF
TGTGCCAGTAGTATGGGGAGGGGGCTAGGTGAGCAGTTCTTC
>NA|TRBV4-3|NA|TRBJ1-6
CASSQFAVTEDSPLHF
TGCGCCAGCAGCCAATTTGCGGTGACAGAGGATTCACCCCTCCACTTT
>NA|TRBV20-1|TRBD1|TRBJ2-7
CSATGGTGAGIDEQYF
TGCAGTGCGACAGGGGGGACAGGGGCCGGAATAGACGAGCAGTACTTC
>few|TRBV20-1|NA|TRBJ1-1
CSADTGTRMNTEAFF
TGCAGTGCTGATACAGGGACGAGAATGAACACTGAAGCTTTCTTT
>NA|TRBV2|NA|TRBJ1-6
CASSVTGSPNSPLHF
TGTGCCAGCAGCGTAACGGGGTCCCCAAATTCACCCCTCCACTTT
>many|TRBV7-2|NA|TRBJ1-1
CASSLAGGNTEAFF
TGTGCCAGCAGCTTAGCTGGCGGAAACACTGAAGCTTTCTTT
>NA|TRBV25-1|TRBD2|TRBJ2-2
CASRLAGATGELFF
TGTGCCAGCAGACTAGCGGGGGCCACCGGGGAGCTGTTTTTT
>many|TRBV14|NA|TRBJ1-2
CASSSTVIGYTF
TGTGCCAGCAGCTCAACGGTGATTGGCTACACCTTC
>few|TRBV19|NA|TRBJ1-5
CASRQSNQPQHF
TGTGCCAGTAGACAGAGCAATCAGCCCCAGCATTTT
>many|TRBV27|TRBD1|TRBJ2-7
CASRPTGGGEQYF
TGTGCCAGCAGGCCGACAGGGGGAGGCGAGCAGTACTTC